This T cell receptor beta chain was obtained from a study of shared clonotypes between healthy human individuals. For the study at large: Three CD4 naive, three CD4 memory, two CD8 naive and one CD8 memory plate were used per donor. Study-wide results and caveats: What rarefaction showed was incomplete sorted-subset sequencing despite large depth.

The germline CDR1 and CDR2 sequences are SQVTM and ANQGSEA. V shed 4 bases and J shed 0 bases, with 7 bases lying between them. The CDR3 length is 12 residues. CD45RO-negative, CCR7-positively selected cells formed the naive CD8 fraction, excluding terminally differentiated effector memory CD45RA+ cells. Donors included only healthy HIV-negative adults lacking recent acute infections or vaccinations. Assay execution took place at the deep level. Here immunoSEQ multiplex PCR was the method, and the copy in TCRdb shows in-frame clones only, minus some. This table holds about 2 million clones, roughly 95% found once. On this clone: Its cognate antigen is unknown.

Sequencing was done on a sample of naive CD8+ T cells sorted from blood. The rearrangement links TRBV29-1 to TRBJ2-7; no clear D. The receptor comes from a man in his late teens or twenties in good health. CDR3 coding DNA: TGCAGCGTTGCGCCTACCTCCTACGAGCAGTACTTC. This gives the protein CSVAPTSYEQYF.